The source of this T cell receptor beta chain is a study of shared clonotypes between healthy human individuals. Across the whole study: Aged 18 to 49, the donors were a couple of women and a few men.

This clone appeared once. There are 13 residues in the CDR3. CDR1 SGHRS and CDR2 YFSETQ come from the germline V gene. The ends were cut back, 5 bases at V and 3 bases at J, with 6 bases in the middle. A deep-level run was used for the assay. Generated by immunoSEQ multiplex PCR, the TCRdb table keeps only in-frame clones and is missing some. The sample includes a few hundred thousand clones, 79% seen only once; the top ten take roughly 12%. When samples were unsorted, 70 million to 95 million PBMCs were used for genomic DNA. The chain joins TRBV5-1 to TRBJ1-6; D not resolved. The material sequenced was PBMCs. This TCR was sampled from a woman between 40 and 55 years old in good health. Some clones in this sample may be carry-over from other donors' samples. CDR3 residues: CASRKDYNSPLHF. The DNA for the CDR3 is TGCGCCAGCAGGAAGGACTATAATTCACCCCTCCACTTT. The full variable domain, rest sourced from reference TRBV5-1 and TRBJ1-6, is KAGVTQTPRYLIKTRGQQVTLSCSPISGHRSVSWYQQTPGQGLQFLFEYFSETQRNKGNFPGRFSGRQFSNSRSEMNVSTLELGDSALYLCASRKDYNSPLHFGNGTRLTVT.